Reported below is one T cell receptor beta chain. Its antigen is unknown. These data come from a study of blood T cells in healthy people across ages. Study background: With template switching, about one barcoded beta molecule was captured per two T cells. Overall study results and limits: Long-lived and aged donors differed, with more naive CD4+ cells and higher diversity in the long-lived. Naive T cell percentage showed a strong correlation with TCR beta diversity.

This CDR3 has 14 residues. Trimming stripped 5 bases from V and 7 bases from J, with 18 bases between. The V gene's germline CDR1 is DFQATT and CDR2 SNEGSKA (reference sequence). Per sample, extraction of total RNA gave at least 5.5 micrograms in every case. Primed by a sample-barcoded 5' primer and a J-beta primer mix, a second PCR proceeded for roughly 7 to 12 cycles. Using its own MiXCR run on the 5' RACE reads, TCRdb lists one record per CDR3 protein. The sample lists around 1,000,000 distinct CDR3 sequences; around two fifths were seen once. Material for sequencing was blood. The origin of this receptor is a man between 18 and 35 years old in good health. The rearrangement joins TRBV20-1 to TRBJ2-1; tentatively, D is TRBD1 or TRBD2 (6 bases each). CDR3 loop: CSAPSGARGNEQFF. CDR3 nucleotides: TGCAGTGCTCCCTCGGGGGCCCGCGGTAATGAGCAGTTCTTC.